The rows below give T cell receptor beta chains drawn from one sample of a study of a mutant IDH1 vaccine in newly diagnosed glioma. Profiling relied on immunoSEQ multiplex PCR, and the TCRdb table lists in-frame clones only, not all of them. The table has about 65,000 clones, roughly 76% seen once. Antigen specificity for these receptors is unknown. The sample consisted of PBMCs, taken from a glioma patient whose treatment included an IDH1 peptide vaccine. These receptors all stem from a man aged 40-55 years with glioma. Each CDR3 is given with its conserved first and last residue. The D gene is left open where the match is weak. The size of a clone is reported for some rows only, either as once, few or many, or as a class for expanded clones.

D: TRBD1
size: NA
V: TRBV2
J: TRBJ2-5
CDR3: CASTLGQGKTQYF
DNA: TGTGCCAGCACCCTAGGACAGGGAAAGACCCAGTACTTC

D: NA
size: once
V: TRBV29-1
J: TRBJ2-1
CDR3: CSVDNSLSNEQFF
DNA: TGCAGCGTTGATAACAGCTTAAGCAATGAGCAGTTCTTC

D: NA
size: NA
V: TRBV14
J: TRBJ1-1
CDR3: CASSQRYVTEAFF
DNA: TGTGCCAGCAGCCAACGATATGTCACTGAAGCTTTCTTT

D: NA
size: NA
V: TRBV19
J: TRBJ2-6
CDR3: CASISYPQGGAGANVLTF
DNA: TGTGCCAGTATTTCTTACCCACAGGGTGGCGCTGGGGCCAACGTCCTGACTTTC

D: NA
size: NA
V: TRBV7-2
J: TRBJ2-2
CDR3: CASSLVHGELFF
DNA: TGTGCCAGCAGCTTAGTTCACGGGGAGCTGTTTTTT

D: NA
size: NA
V: TRBV7-8
J: TRBJ1-2
CDR3: CASSLGGSYGYTF
DNA: TGTGCCAGCAGCTTAGGAGGAAGCTATGGCTACACCTTC

D: NA
size: NA
V: TRBV5-5
J: TRBJ2-3
CDR3: CASSLDVGTDTQYF
DNA: TGTGCCAGCAGCTTGGACGTGGGGACAGATACGCAGTATTTT

D: NA
size: NA
V: TRBV10-1
J: TRBJ2-3
CDR3: CASSVGGARGLTTDTQYF
DNA: TGCGCCAGCAGTGTCGGGGGCGCGAGGGGACTAACGACAGATACGCAGTATTTT

D: TRBD2
size: NA
V: TRBV5-1
J: TRBJ2-3
CDR3: CASSFPGLAGGADTQYF
DNA: TGCGCCAGCAGCTTCCCAGGACTAGCGGGGGGGGCAGATACGCAGTATTTT

D: TRBD1
size: NA
V: TRBV29-1
J: TRBJ1-4
CDR3: CSVARDSPINEKLFF
DNA: TGCAGCGTGGCTAGGGACAGCCCGATTAATGAAAAACTGTTTTTT

D: NA
size: few
V: TRBV11-3
J: TRBJ1-1
CDR3: CASSLDGAGAEAFF
DNA: TGTGCCAGCAGCTTAGATGGGGCAGGGGCTGAAGCTTTCTTT

D: NA
size: NA
V: TRBV5-1
J: TRBJ1-1
CDR3: CASSLEAGGPTEAFF
DNA: TGCGCCAGCAGCTTGGAGGCGGGGGGCCCCACTGAAGCTTTCTTT

D: TRBD1
size: NA
V: TRBV19
J: TRBJ1-5
CDR3: CASSRDPGGAGQPQHF
DNA: TGTGCCAGTAGTAGGGACCCAGGGGGCGCAGGACAGCCCCAGCATTTT

D: NA
size: NA
V: TRBV18
J: TRBJ1-6
CDR3: CASSPNSQEDSPLHF
DNA: TGTGCCAGCTCACCAAACAGCCAGGAGGATTCACCCCTCCACTTT

D: NA
size: NA
V: TRBV19
J: TRBJ1-4
CDR3: CASTPTRKGGEKLFF
DNA: TGTGCCAGTACTCCGACACGGAAGGGCGGAGAAAAACTGTTTTTT

D: NA
size: NA
V: TRBV11-1
J: TRBJ2-3
CDR3: CASSPDTMADTQYF
DNA: TGTGCCAGCAGCCCTGACACCATGGCAGATACGCAGTATTTT

D: NA
size: NA
V: TRBV7-2
J: TRBJ2-3
CDR3: CASSAPRGKLRTDTQYF
DNA: TGTGCCAGCAGCGCCCCCCGGGGCAAGCTTCGCACAGATACGCAGTATTTT

D: NA
size: NA
V: TRBV27
J: TRBJ2-7
CDR3: CASRPQGIPYEQYF
DNA: TGTGCCAGCAGGCCTCAGGGGATCCCCTACGAGCAGTACTTC

D: TRBD1
size: NA
V: TRBV2
J: TRBJ2-1
CDR3: CASSRDREGQFF
DNA: TGTGCCAGCAGTCGGGACAGGGAAGGGCAGTTCTTC